These 14 T cell receptor beta chains originate from one sample sequenced in a study of cytomegalovirus exposure and HLA in healthy donors. Only in-frame clones appear in the TCRdb table, and some are missing; sequencing was by immunoSEQ multiplex PCR. This sample has hundreds of thousands of clones; 86% occur once, and the top ten carry over 0.95%. What was sequenced was PBMCs. Receptors were obtained from a woman aged 25-40 years in good health and CMV-seropositive.

As regards this clone: At one end the junction does not follow the germline gene, possibly because of a read error. This sequence joins TRBV2 and TRBJ2-7; no clear D gene. Per germline, CDR1 SNHLY and CDR2 FYNNEI. This CDR3 has 12 residues. The CDR3 DNA sequence: TGTGCCAGCAGTGAGCATGGCGCCCGCCGGGACTTC. Translating it yields CASSEHGARRDF.

The chain couples TRBV7-9 to TRBJ2-5, with a weak D call TRBD2 (5 bases). CDR1 is SEHNR, CDR2 FQNEAQ, per germline (reference sequence). This CDR3 is built from 13 residues. V was clipped by 5 bases and J by 5 bases, with 12 bases between them. CDR3 protein: CASSVGDLETQYF. Written as DNA, the CDR3 is TGTGCCAGCAGCGTCGGGGATCTGGAGACCCAGTACTTC.

With regard to this clone: The same CDR3 also results from other DNA sequences found in this sample. The chain carries TRBV7-2 and TRBJ2-7; TRBD2 aligns across 10 bases. V shed 5 bases and J 4 bases; nucleotides not matched to a gene: 2. The CDR3 spans 13 residues. CDR1 and CDR2 (germline): SGHTA, FQGNSA. The CDR3 DNA reads as TGTGCCAGCAGCAGACTAGCGGGTTACGAGCAGTACTTC. Translation: CASSRLAGYEQYF.

The chain joins TRBV5-1 to TRBJ2-1; 9 nucleotides align to TRBD1. V dropped 0 bases and J dropped 8; count of bases not matched to a gene: 6. This CDR3 comprises 15 residues. Germline V gene sequence: CDR1 SGHRS, CDR2 YFSETQ. In DNA, the CDR3 is TGCGCCAGCAGCTTGGGGGACAGGGATCTCGATGAGCAGTTCTTC. Amino acids: CASSLGDRDLDEQFF.

Notes on this clone: One end of the junction does not line up with germline, which may come from a read error. The DNA of the CDR3 is TGTGCTAGCACCCCTACCGGGACTAGCGGGGTAGGGACCCAGTACTTC. Amino acids: CASTPTGTSGVGTQYF. The chain joins TRBV7-7 to TRBJ2-5; 13 nucleotides align to TRBD2. The CDR3 has 16 amino acids. Germline V gives CDR1 SSHAT, CDR2 FNYEAQ (reference sequence).

CDR3 loop: CASSSVGQGNYGYTF. CDR3 nucleotides: TGTGCCAGCAGCTCGGTTGGTCAGGGGAACTATGGCTACACCTTC. This chain connects TRBV11-2 to TRBJ1-2, with D tentatively TRBD1 (6 bases). The V end lost 4 bases, the J end lost 2 bases, and 14 bases lay between the germline ends. Germline V gene data show CDR1 as SGHAT and CDR2 as FQNNGV. CDR3 length equals 15 residues.

This chain uses TRBV7-8 with TRBJ1-1; D unresolved. The germline CDR1 and CDR2 sequences are SGHVS and FQNEAQ. The V end was cut by 6 bases, the J end by 0 bases, with 14 bases between. This CDR3 is built from 15 residues. DNA of the CDR3: TGTGCCAGCAGTCGACTAATAGGAGTGAACACTGAAGCTTTCTTT. Translated: CASSRLIGVNTEAFF.

The chain combines TRBV5-1 with TRBJ1-1; D gene ambiguous. Trimming stripped 4 bases from V and 4 bases from J, with 17 bases between. The CDR3 contains 15 residues. The V gene's germline CDR1 is SGHRS and CDR2 YFSETQ. Written as DNA, the CDR3 is TGCGCCAGCAGCCTCGAGGAGGGCAGAGGCACTGAAGCTTTCTTT. As protein: CASSLEEGRGTEAFF.

This rearrangement joins TRBV19 to TRBJ2-1; TRBD1 aligns across 7 bases. V lost 9 bases, J lost 6 bases, and 2 bases stayed unmatched. In germline, CDR1 is LNHDA, CDR2 SQIVND (reference sequence). There are 11 residues in the CDR3. The CDR3 DNA reads as TGTGCCAGCCGACAGGGCAATGAGCAGTTCTTC. Protein sequence: CASRQGNEQFF.

V usage is TRBV10-3 and J usage is TRBJ2-1; 14 bases match TRBD2. The CDR3 is 15 amino acids. CDR1 and CDR2 from the germline V gene are ENHRY and SYGVKD. V shed 7 bases, J shed 8 bases, and the junction held 7 bases outside the gene matches. The CDR3 here is CAIKSTSGRADEQFF. In nucleotides, the CDR3 is TGTGCCATCAAATCGACTAGCGGGAGGGCAGATGAGCAGTTCTTC.

The rearrangement links TRBV10-1 to TRBJ2-3; 8 bases fit TRBD2. The V gene's germline CDR1 is WNHNN and CDR2 SYGVQD (reference sequence). Unmatched junction bases numbered 1, after V lost 5 bases and J lost 3 bases. The CDR3 is 13 amino acids. The CDR3, as DNA: TGCGCCAGCAGTTCTAGCGGGACAGATACGCAGTATTTT. The encoded protein is CASSSSGTDTQYF.

This clone was observed a single time. The J gene is TRBJ2-1, the V gene TRBV5-1; D may be TRBD2 (7 bases). The ends were cut back, 7 bases at V and 7 bases at J, with 21 bases in the middle. The germline CDR1 and CDR2 sequences are SGHRS and YFSETQ. The CDR3 length is 15 residues. Here the CDR3 reads CASALGARGGNEQFF. The CDR3 DNA reads as TGCGCCAGCGCTCTCGGGGCTAGGGGGGGGAATGAGCAGTTCTTC.

This rearrangement joins TRBV5-1 to TRBJ2-6; maybe TRBD1 (6 bases). Germline assignment: CDR1 SGHRS and CDR2 YFSETQ. This CDR3 spans 18 amino acids. Deletions cut 4 bases from V and 0 bases from J, with 17 bases between. The CDR3 here is CASSPEAGQISGANVLTF. The CDR3 DNA is TGCGCCAGCAGCCCGGAGGCCGGACAGATCTCTGGGGCCAACGTCCTGACTTTC. Based on the CDR3 plus reference TRBV5-1 and TRBJ2-6, the full variable domain is KAGVTQTPRYLIKTRGQQVTLSCSPISGHRSVSWYQQTPGQGLQFLFEYFSETQRNKGNFPGRFSGRQFSNSRSEMNVSTLELGDSALYLCASSPEAGQISGANVLTFGAGSRLTVL.

J is TRBJ2-5 and V is TRBV27; maybe TRBD1 (5 bases). The germline gives CDR1 MNHEY, CDR2 SMNVEV (reference sequence). The CDR3 has 11 residues. V gave up 6 bases and J gave up 5 bases, with 7 bases separating them. In DNA form, the CDR3 reads TGTGCCAGCAGAGGGGCGGAGACCCAGTACTTC. Amino acid sequence: CASRGAETQYF.